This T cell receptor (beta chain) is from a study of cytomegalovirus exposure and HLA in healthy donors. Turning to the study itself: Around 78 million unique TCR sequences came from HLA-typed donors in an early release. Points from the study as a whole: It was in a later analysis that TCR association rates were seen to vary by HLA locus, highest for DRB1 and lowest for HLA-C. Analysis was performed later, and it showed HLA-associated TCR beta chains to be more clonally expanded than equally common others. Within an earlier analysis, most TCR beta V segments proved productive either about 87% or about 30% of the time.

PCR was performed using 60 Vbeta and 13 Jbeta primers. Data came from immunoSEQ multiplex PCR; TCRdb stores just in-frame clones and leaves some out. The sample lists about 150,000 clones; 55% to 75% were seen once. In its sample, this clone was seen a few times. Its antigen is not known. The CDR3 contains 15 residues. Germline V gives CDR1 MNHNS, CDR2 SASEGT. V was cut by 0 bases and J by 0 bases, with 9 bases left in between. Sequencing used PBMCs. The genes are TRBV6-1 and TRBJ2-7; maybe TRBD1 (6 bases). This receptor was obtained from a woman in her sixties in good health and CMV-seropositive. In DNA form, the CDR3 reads TGTGCCAGCAGTGAAGCAACAGGGCCCTCCTACGAGCAGTACTTC. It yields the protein CASSEATGPSYEQYF.